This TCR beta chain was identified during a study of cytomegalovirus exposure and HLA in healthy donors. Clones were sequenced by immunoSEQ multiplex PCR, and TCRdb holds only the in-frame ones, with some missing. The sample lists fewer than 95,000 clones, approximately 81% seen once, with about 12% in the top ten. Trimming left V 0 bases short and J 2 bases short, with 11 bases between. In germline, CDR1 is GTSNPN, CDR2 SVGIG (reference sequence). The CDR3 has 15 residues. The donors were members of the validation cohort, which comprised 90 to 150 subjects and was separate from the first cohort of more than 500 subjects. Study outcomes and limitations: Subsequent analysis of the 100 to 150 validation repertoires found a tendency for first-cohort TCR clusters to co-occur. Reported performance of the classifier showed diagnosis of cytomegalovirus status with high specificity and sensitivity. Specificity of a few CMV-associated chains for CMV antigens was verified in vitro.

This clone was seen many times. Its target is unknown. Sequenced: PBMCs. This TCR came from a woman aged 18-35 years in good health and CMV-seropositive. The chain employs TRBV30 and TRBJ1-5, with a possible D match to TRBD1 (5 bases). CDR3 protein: CAWSVADSRNQPQHF. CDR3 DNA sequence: TGTGCCTGGAGTGTAGCCGACAGTCGCAATCAGCCCCAGCATTTT.